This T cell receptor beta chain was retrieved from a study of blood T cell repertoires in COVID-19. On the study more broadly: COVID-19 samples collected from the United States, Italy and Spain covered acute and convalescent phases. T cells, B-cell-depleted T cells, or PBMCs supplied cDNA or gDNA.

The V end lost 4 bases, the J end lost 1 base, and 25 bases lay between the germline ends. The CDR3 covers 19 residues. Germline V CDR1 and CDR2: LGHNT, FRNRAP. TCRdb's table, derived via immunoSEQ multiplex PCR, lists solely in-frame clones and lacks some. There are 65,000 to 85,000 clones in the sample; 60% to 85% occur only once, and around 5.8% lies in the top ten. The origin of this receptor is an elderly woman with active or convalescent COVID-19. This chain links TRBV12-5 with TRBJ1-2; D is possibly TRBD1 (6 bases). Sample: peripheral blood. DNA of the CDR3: TGTGCTAGTGGTTATCACTCCCCCAGGGAAGGGGGAAGTAACTATGGCTACACCTTC. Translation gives CASGYHSPREGGSNYGYTF.